This TCR beta chain emerged from a study of blood T cell repertoires in COVID-19. Study context: Spain, Italy and the United States supplied samples that represented acute and convalescent COVID-19. Sample material is recorded as cDNA or gDNA derived from T cells, B-cell-depleted T cells, or PBMCs.

In the original analysis: Cell counts per sample came from amplifying reference gene primers. The repertoire was sequenced with immunoSEQ multiplex PCR; TCRdb's copy has only in-frame clones and lacks some. V and J calls plus clone size are reproduced from that table; the DNA served to infer D and trimming. Of 98,000 or so clones in the sample, around 90% are singletons; the top ten hold 2.4%. CDR1 is MNHEY, CDR2 SMNVEV, per germline (reference sequence). V gave up 4 bases and J gave up 6 bases; unmatched junction bases: 10. CDR3 length equals 15 residues. The specimen was peripheral blood. This receptor was identified in a human donor in a cohort sampled during active COVID-19. The rearrangement joins TRBV27 to TRBJ2-7; 9 bases map to TRBD1. The CDR3 sequence is CASSSYRGLPSEQYF. The CDR3 bases are TGTGCCAGCAGTTCGTACAGGGGGCTCCCATCCGAGCAGTACTTC.